A single sample is the source of the 5 T cell receptor beta chains below, sequenced in a study of T-cell memory formation after mild COVID-19. One entry per CDR3 protein results from TCRdb running MiXCR on the 5' RACE reads. Among around 200,000 distinct CDR3 sequences listed, about 10% were seen once. The sequenced sample was PBMCs or a T cell subset sorted from them (not recorded which). Source of these receptors: a man aged 18 to 29 who had mild COVID-19 (a few samples of this study predate the infection). Cell type and time point are not known.

The chain joins TRBV5-1 to TRBJ2-3; 9 bases map to TRBD2. The CDR3 is 16 residues long. Germline trimming cut 4 bases from V and 0 bases from J; bases unmatched to any gene: 6. The germline CDR1 and CDR2 sequences are SGHRS and YFSETQ. CDR3: CASSAGLAISTDTQYF. The CDR3 nucleotides are TGCGCCAGCAGCGCGGGACTAGCAATTAGCACAGATACGCAGTATTTT.

There are a few counts of this clonotype. The genes are TRBV4-1 and TRBJ1-4; weak D call: TRBD1 (5 bases). V was pared by 7 bases and J by 4 bases, with 13 bases between. The CDR3 has 14 residues. Germline CDR1 reads MGHRA; CDR2 reads YSYEKL. For the CDR3, the DNA is TGCGCCAGCAAGGGAAAAGGGGATAATGAAAAACTGTTTTTT. Amino acid sequence: CASKGKGDNEKLFF.

For the CDR3, the DNA is TGTGCCAGCAGCACGGACACGTTCACAGATACGCAGTATTTT. Its protein is CASSTDTFTDTQYF. This sequence joins TRBV7-2 and TRBJ2-3; D possibly corresponds to TRBD1 (5 bases). The CDR3 spans 14 residues. Trimming took off 5 bases at V and 2 bases at J, with 11 bases between the two ends. CDR1 and CDR2 (germline): SGHTA, FQGNSA.

The table lists this clonotype with a few counts. The J gene is TRBJ2-5, the V gene TRBV27; D may correspond to TRBD1 or TRBD2 (5 bases each). V was clipped by 6 bases and J by 1 base, with 15 bases between them. The length of the CDR3 is 15 residues. Germline assignment: CDR1 MNHEY and CDR2 SMNVEV (reference sequence). The CDR3 DNA sequence: TGTGCCAGCAGCTCCCTTGGGACGGGCCAAGAGACCCAGTACTTC. The encoded protein is CASSSLGTGQETQYF.

This clonotype occurred a few times. V is TRBV18 and J is TRBJ2-5; the D is unclear. CDR3 size: 15 residues. The germline gives CDR1 KGHSH, CDR2 LQKENI. The V gene lost 3 bases and the J gene lost 1 base, with 12 bases spanning the gap. In DNA form, the CDR3 reads TGTGCCAGCTCACCGCTAGGTCCACCCCAAGAGACCCAGTACTTC. It codes for CASSPLGPPQETQYF. The variable domain in full, with the rest retrieved from reference TRBV18 and TRBJ2-5, is NAGVMQNPRHLVRRRGQEARLRCSPMKGHSHVYWYRQLPEEGLKFMVYLQKENIIDESGMPKERFSAEFPKEGPSILRIQQVVRGDSAAYFCASSPLGPPQETQYFGPGTRLLVL.